This T cell receptor beta chain was sequenced for a study of shared clonotypes between healthy human individuals (dated by TCRdb to about 2020). Regarding the research as a whole: A couple of women and a few men aged 18 to 49 years were included in the cohort. For each donor, three plates each were used for CD4 naive and CD4 memory, two plates were used for CD8 naive, and one plate was used for CD8 memory. To estimate repertoire size and how much clonotype sharing occurs between individuals, the study deeply sequenced the blood TCR repertoires of roughly 5 healthy adults. To increase sequencing depth and limit assay-specific biases, different laboratories used diverse techniques to prepare libraries and sequence TCR repertoires. Between about 0.94 and 8.9 billion PBMCs per donor were obtained by leukapheresis.

For the CD8 naive samples, CD45RO-negative cells were positively selected for CCR7, yielding a CD45RA+CCR7+ population from which TemRA cells were excluded. Donors were healthy HIV-negative adults with no recently reported acute infections or vaccinations. Every donor was a Caucasian adult living in Nashville, Tennessee, USA. After blood collection by leukapheresis, PBMCs were isolated using Ficoll-Histopaque density gradient centrifugation and then cryopreserved in the vapor phase of liquid nitrogen. Analytical flow cytometry was used to check the purity and quantity of each magnetically sorted T cell population. Genomic DNA was isolated from each sorted fraction and quantified by UV absorbance on a Nanodrop 2000c. On this clone itself: The target of this receptor is not known. No qualities accompany the bases; no much larger clone lies one base away.

What the research found in general, with its limitations: Only blood was sampled, and tissue TCR repertoires likely differ from those in blood. Clonotypes shared by all four sorted-subset donors showed higher generation probabilities than non-shared clonotypes. Naive subsets generally had larger estimated clonotype richness than memory subsets. Pairwise subsampling indicated that sequencing depth was expected to affect the degree of clonotype sharing among donors. When a handful of donors were compared, the shared fraction of clonotypes was around 5% for naive CD4, more than 3% for naive CD8, about 2.4% for memory CD4, and 0.4% for memory CD8. Because the study included only a small number of donors, the genetic and exposure-history diversity represented was limited. Even with the large sequencing depth, rarefaction of the sorted-subset datasets indicated that sequencing was incomplete.

Using the deep immunoSEQ assay, TCR CDR3 regions were amplified from genomic DNA by multiplex PCR. For each cell subset, the extracted genomic DNA was distributed evenly across all wells of several immunoSEQ 96-well plates, and each plate served as one replicate. For sorted subsets, around 0.2 ug genomic DNA, equal to about 30,000 T cell genomes, was loaded into each replicate PCR. Purified libraries were measured with a Qubit 3.0 fluorometer, size-checked on a Bioanalyzer 2100, and measured again with the KAPA Library Quantification kit. A separate single-read 150-cycle Illumina NextSeq 550 flow cell was used to sequence each immunoSEQ 96-well plate. In the authors' own workflow: Because the immunoSEQ output held only junctional sequences and lacked quality scores, the filtering could not match the filtering applied to full-length reads. Sequences were annotated with PyIR, a Python wrapper for IgBLAST v1.9, using IMGT germline references to assign V/J genes and CDR3. Any read was removed if the V/J assignment was weak (E-value above 1e-6), the CDR3 was missing, or the read contained stop codons, out-of-frame junctions, or ambiguous translated residues. V3J clonotypes were defined by identical inferred V gene, J gene, and CDR3 amino acid sequence. The percentage overlap between two repertoires was calculated by dividing the number of shared unique clonotypes by the size of the smaller repertoire. RTK rarefaction, the Chao1 estimator, and Recon v2.1 estimates of unobserved clonotypes were used to assess repertoire richness. For all TCRbeta clonotypes obtained by the gDNA method from four donors, generation probabilities were computed with OLGA. The immuneACCESS repertoire file appears here via TCRdb, limited to in-frame rearrangements. These files lack a portion of the clones; in checked studies, under half of the deficit traces to unresolved V genes, and the cause of the others is not known. That table supplies the V and J calls and clone size; D and trimming were determined from the DNA. The sample data list about 820,000 clones, and 90% to 95% of these were observed just once. 24% of the sample is held by the ten biggest clonotypes.

At the junction V is shortened by 0 bases and J by 8 bases; bases outside the gene matches: 6. Including cysteine and phenylalanine, the CDR3 has 16 amino acids. Only the CDR3 region is kept as DNA, spanning 48 bases read in frame from base 1. Per the germline V gene, MNHEY is the CDR1 and SVGAGI is the CDR2. The receptor was derived from a man aged 30 to 45 in good health. The specimen was naive CD8+ T cells sorted from blood. Per the publication, the cell subset or site label means: CD45RA+CCR7+. The chain is assembled from TRBV6-5 and TRBJ2-1, and 11 junctional nucleotides match TRBD2. The CDR3 loop reads CASSYSASGRFDEQFF. The sequenced DNA: TGTGCCAGCAGTTACTCTGCTAGCGGGAGGTTCGATGAGCAGTTCTTC.